This TCR beta chain stems from a study of cytomegalovirus exposure and HLA in healthy donors. General study results and limits: CMV serostatus was the only immune exposure information that was available. The classifier was said to identify cytomegalovirus status with high specificity and sensitivity. Common viral pathogens (according to a later analysis) appeared linked to several of the most significant clusters.

This clone was seen once. What it recognizes is unknown. Per germline, CDR1 SGHRS and CDR2 YFSETQ. The CDR3 totals 16 residues. V dropped 4 bases and J dropped 4; count of bases not matched to a gene: 5. 60 Vbeta and 13 Jbeta primers were used in PCR. The method was immunoSEQ multiplex PCR; TCRdb's version includes in-frame clones alone and lacks a portion of them. This sample carries approximately 100,000 clones, 75% to 85% of them seen once, and the ten largest clones take about a tenth. The sequenced sample was PBMCs. The origin of this receptor is a woman under 30 in good health and CMV-seropositive. This chain connects TRBV5-1 to TRBJ2-1; the match to TRBD2 covers 13 bases. In DNA, the CDR3 is TGCGCCAGCAGCCCCCTGACTAGCGGGGGGTACAATGAGCAGTTCTTC. Encoded protein: CASSPLTSGGYNEQFF. Together with reference TRBV5-1 and TRBJ2-1, the CDR3 gives the full variable domain: KAGVTQTPRYLIKTRGQQVTLSCSPISGHRSVSWYQQTPGQGLQFLFEYFSETQRNKGNFPGRFSGRQFSNSRSEMNVSTLELGDSALYLCASSPLTSGGYNEQFFGPGTRLTVL.